The 29 T cell receptor beta chains below were found in one sample sequenced in a study of cytomegalovirus exposure and HLA in healthy donors. The PCR was carried out with 60 Vbeta primers and 13 Jbeta primers. Some clones are missing from TCRdb's copy, which holds only in-frame ones; the method was immunoSEQ multiplex PCR. The sample has approximately 170,000 clones, 55% to 70% seen once. The specimen was PBMCs. Receptors were obtained from a woman in her thirties or forties in good health and CMV-seropositive.

This clone was counted between two and nine times. The genes are TRBV5-1 and TRBJ1-2, with TRBD1 as a possible D gene (6 bases). The germline V gene encodes CDR1 SGHRS and CDR2 YFSETQ. The V and J ends lost 6 bases and 0 bases respectively, with 18 bases between them. There are 16 residues in the CDR3. CDR3 residues: CASTPTPGASNYGYTF. The CDR3 DNA sequence: TGCGCCAGCACCCCCACGCCAGGGGCCTCTAACTATGGCTACACCTTC.

The rearrangement links TRBV28 to TRBJ2-7, with unresolved D. Trimming left V 4 bases short and J 0 bases short, with 7 bases between. The CDR3 runs 13 residues. The V gene's germline CDR1 is MDHEN and CDR2 SYDVKM. Here the CDR3 reads CASSSSSSYEQYF. Written as DNA, the CDR3 is TGTGCCAGCAGTTCGTCCAGCTCCTACGAGCAGTACTTC.

This chain links TRBV7-2 with TRBJ2-5; tentatively, D is TRBD2 (8 bases). This CDR3 has 17 residues. Trimming shortened V by 4 bases and J by 0 bases, and 18 bases separated the two germline ends. The germline V gene encodes CDR1 SGHTA and CDR2 FQGNSA. The CDR3 loop is CASSWSRGRGDQETQYF. The CDR3 DNA is TGTGCCAGCAGCTGGAGTAGGGGGCGGGGGGACCAAGAGACCCAGTACTTC.

The gene calls are TRBV18 and TRBJ2-5; TRBD1 might be the D (6 bases). The CDR3 contains 12 residues. Germline CDR1 is KGHSH and CDR2 is LQKENI. V was trimmed by 3 bases and J by 4 bases, leaving 6 bases between them. The chain's CDR3 is CASSPTGETQYF. CDR3 DNA: TGTGCCAGCTCACCGACAGGAGAGACCCAGTACTTC.

The chain uses TRBV6-5 and TRBJ2-5, with D possibly TRBD2 on 5 matching bases. TRBJ2-7 explains the end of the DNA better; the J call may be wrong. Looked up from germline, CDR1 is MNHEY and CDR2 is SVGAGI. This CDR3 has 14 amino acids. DNA for the CDR3: TGTGCCAGCAGTACTACTAGAGCCCCCTACGAGCAGTACTTC. Translated, it gives CASSTTRAPYEQYF.

On this clone itself: Other nucleotide sequences from this sample produce the same CDR3. This rearrangement joins TRBV7-9 to TRBJ2-2; 7 bases map to TRBD2. V was clipped by 3 bases and J by 6 bases; unmatched bases: 1. There are 13 residues in the CDR3. Germline assignment: CDR1 SEHNR and CDR2 FQNEAQ (reference sequence). The DNA for the CDR3 is TGTGCCAGCAGCTTTCGGGGGGCCGGGGAGCTGTTTTTT. Its protein product is CASSFRGAGELFF.

The chain couples TRBV5-1 to TRBJ1-5, with 7 bases that match TRBD1. The CDR3 totals 15 residues. The germline CDR1 and CDR2 sequences are SGHRS and YFSETQ. V was clipped by 4 bases and J by 7 bases; unmatched bases: 11. The CDR3 protein is CASSRGTDTRQPQHF. Written as DNA, the CDR3 is TGCGCCAGCAGCCGCGGGACAGATACGCGGCAGCCCCAGCATTTT.

The rearrangement joins TRBV28 to TRBJ1-1; 11 nucleotides align to TRBD1. The length of the CDR3 is 16 residues. Germline CDR1 reads MDHEN; CDR2 reads SYDVKM. J gave up 2 bases and V 6 bases, and 8 bases lay outside the gene matches. DNA for the CDR3: TGTGCCAGCAGGCGTCCCGGGACAGGGGGTAACACTGAAGCTTTCTTT. Its translation is CASRRPGTGGNTEAFF.

The gene calls are TRBV7-6 and TRBJ2-1, with 8 bases matching TRBD2. This CDR3 comprises 16 residues. Germline loops: CDR1 SGHVS, CDR2 FNYEAQ. The trim removed 1 base at V and 7 bases at J, leaving 9 bases unmatched. CDR3 nucleotide sequence: TGTGCCAGCAGCTTAGGAATTCGGGAGGGAGAGAATGAGCAGTTCTTC. Protein sequence: CASSLGIREGENEQFF. Variable domain in full (rest from reference TRBV7-6 and TRBJ2-1): GAGVSQSPRYKVTKRGQDVALRCDPISGHVSLYWYRQALGQGPEFLTYFNYEAQQDKSGLPNDRFSAERPEGSISTLTIQRTEQRDSAMYRCASSLGIREGENEQFFGPGTRLTVL.

The chain links TRBV5-4 to TRBJ2-3; 7 nucleotides agree with TRBD1. This CDR3 contains 17 residues. Germline V gene data show CDR1 as SGHNT and CDR2 as YYREEE (reference sequence). Losses at the gene ends were 0 bases for V and 0 bases for J; bases not matched to a gene: 7. The CDR3 nucleotides are TGTGCCAGCAGCTTGGGAAAGGGGGCCAGAAGCACAGATACGCAGTATTTT. Translation gives CASSLGKGARSTDTQYF.

The genes are TRBV28 and TRBJ2-3; 7 bases are a match to TRBD1. The CDR3 extends over 15 amino acids. Germline CDR1 and CDR2: MDHEN and SYDVKM. Trimming at V came to 6 bases and at J to 1 base, leaving 7 bases not matched to a gene. The CDR3 DNA is TGTGCCAGCAGAGTTAGGGGGCAGGGCACAGATACGCAGTATTTT. Translated: CASRVRGQGTDTQYF.

The gene calls are TRBV15 and TRBJ1-4; D possibly corresponds to TRBD1 (6 bases). CDR3 length: 12 amino acids. Germline CDR1 and CDR2: LNHNV and YYDKDF (reference sequence). Trimming pared 5 bases from V and 10 bases from J, leaving 11 bases between. The CDR3 here is CATSFEGGKLFF. Written as DNA, the CDR3 is TGTGCCACCAGCTTTGAAGGGGGAAAACTGTTTTTT.

The chain employs TRBV18 and TRBJ1-1; unclear D gene. The V gene's germline CDR1 is KGHSH and CDR2 LQKENI. V gave up 4 bases and J gave up 5 bases, with 14 bases separating them. The CDR3 consists of 14 residues. The CDR3 reads CASSLIGEGTEAFF. CDR3 nucleotides: TGTGCCAGCTCACTCATCGGGGAAGGGACTGAAGCTTTCTTT.

This clone was seen a handful of times. This chain joins TRBV2 and TRBJ2-7; 12 nucleotides align to TRBD2. The CDR3 extends over 14 amino acids. Germline lookup yields CDR1 SNHLY and CDR2 FYNNEI. J gave up 1 base and V 10 bases, and 5 bases lay outside the gene matches. CDR3 residues: CATLGLAGSYEQYF. The CDR3 DNA reads as TGTGCCACCCTGGGACTAGCGGGTTCCTACGAGCAGTACTTC.

The chain combines TRBV28 with TRBJ1-2, with TRBD1 matching over 9 bases. Germline V gives CDR1 MDHEN, CDR2 SYDVKM. The CDR3 runs to 14 residues. V lost 5 bases, J lost 3 bases, and 4 bases stayed unmatched. CDR3 nucleotide sequence: TGTGCCAGCAGTAGGGACAGGGACGACTATGGCTACACCTTC. Translated, it gives CASSRDRDDYGYTF.

This clone has a handful of counts. CDR3 residues: CASSLAGYYEFSGANVLTF. CDR3 coding DNA: TGTGCCAGCAGCTTAGCAGGGTACTACGAGTTTTCTGGGGCCAACGTCCTGACTTTC. This sequence joins TRBV11-2 and TRBJ2-6; possible D gene TRBD1, 5 bases. The length of the CDR3 is 19 residues. From germline, CDR1 is SGHAT and CDR2 FQNNGV. Trimming removed 1 base from V and 1 base from J, with 17 bases in between. The full variable domain, its missing parts supplied by reference TRBV11-2 and TRBJ2-6, is EAGVAQSPRYKIIEKRQSVAFWCNPISGHATLYWYQQILGQGPKLLIQFQNNGVVDDSQLPKDRFSAERLKGVDSTLKIQPAKLEDSAVYLCASSLAGYYEFSGANVLTFGAGSRLTVL.

This clone was found a few times. The CDR3 here is CASSLPADEQYF. Written as DNA, the CDR3 is TGTGCCAGCAGCTTACCCGCGGACGAGCAGTACTTC. J is TRBJ2-7 and V is TRBV7-2; D not certain. Between the trimmed V and J ends, which lost 2 bases and 5 bases, there was a span of 7 bases. The CDR3 loop spans 12 amino acids. The germline V gene has CDR1 SGHTA and CDR2 FQGNSA. Looking up the rest from reference TRBV7-2 and TRBJ2-7 gives the full variable domain: GAGVSQSPSNKVTEKGKDVELRCDPISGHTALYWYRQSLGQGLEFLIYFQGNSAPDKSGLPSDRFSAERTGGSVSTLTIQRTQQEDSAVYLCASSLPADEQYFGPGTRLTVT.

This sequence joins TRBV7-9 and TRBJ1-2, with TRBD1 matching 7 bases. Germline V CDR1 and CDR2: SEHNR, FQNEAQ (reference sequence). This CDR3 has 15 residues. With 4 bases clipped from V and 7 bases from J, the junction kept 12 bases outside the gene matches. The CDR3 coding sequence is TGTGCCAGCAGCTCGCAGACAGGGCGTTTGGCTGGCTACACCTTC. It translates to CASSSQTGRLAGYTF.

The chain carries TRBV7-2 and TRBJ2-7; 8 positions match TRBD1. The CDR3 length is 14 residues. The junction had 8 bases not matched to a gene; V was cut back by 5 bases and J by 5 bases. The germline CDR1 and CDR2 sequences are SGHTA and FQGNSA. In DNA form, the CDR3 reads TGTGCCAGCAGCCCAAGGCAGGGGGCGGACGAGCAGTACTTC. Translation gives CASSPRQGADEQYF. Drawing the rest from reference TRBV7-2 and TRBJ2-7, the complete variable domain is GAGVSQSPSNKVTEKGKDVELRCDPISGHTALYWYRQSLGQGLEFLIYFQGNSAPDKSGLPSDRFSAERTGGSVSTLTIQRTQQEDSAVYLCASSPRQGADEQYFGPGTRLTVT.

V and J are TRBV18 and TRBJ2-1; D perhaps matches TRBD1 (6 bases). V was shortened by 0 bases and J by 9 bases, with 18 bases between the two germline ends. CDR3 length: 16 amino acids. CDR1 KGHSH and CDR2 LQKENI come from the germline V gene. The CDR3 region is CASSPPVQGSRSEQFF. In DNA, the CDR3 is TGTGCCAGCTCACCACCGGTCCAGGGGAGTCGGAGTGAGCAGTTCTTC.

About this clone: The junction departs from the called germline gene at one end, perhaps through a read error. The gene calls are TRBV5-1 and TRBJ2-1; 15 bases match TRBD2. Germline V gene lookup returns CDR1 SGHRS and CDR2 YFSETQ. The CDR3 has 15 amino acids. CDR3 residues: CASSWGLAGGNERFF. The CDR3 nucleotides read TGCGCCAGCAGCTGGGGACTAGCGGGAGGTAATGAGCGGTTCTTC.

The rearrangement uses TRBV28 and TRBJ2-7; the match to TRBD2 covers 7 bases. This CDR3 has 15 residues. J gave up 5 bases and V 2 bases, and 9 bases lay outside the gene matches. Germline assignment: CDR1 MDHEN and CDR2 SYDVKM. CDR3 in DNA: TGTGCCAGCAGTTTAGCTAGCGGTGCCTGGGACGAGCAGTACTTC. Its protein is CASSLASGAWDEQYF.

The rearrangement links TRBV7-2 to TRBJ2-5, with TRBD2 matching 13 bases. V lost 3 bases, J lost 2 bases, and 3 bases stayed unmatched. The germline gives CDR1 SGHTA, CDR2 FQGNSA. The CDR3 sequence is 16 residues long. In DNA form, the CDR3 reads TGTGCCAGCAGCTTCCCGGGACTAGCGGGGCAAGAGACCCAGTACTTC. It yields the protein CASSFPGLAGQETQYF.

The chain links TRBV13 to TRBJ2-7, with 8 positions matching TRBD2. CDR1 is PRHDT, CDR2 FYEKMQ, per germline (reference sequence). The V gene end was trimmed by 6 bases and the J gene end by 0 bases; junction bases not matched to a gene: 7. The length of the CDR3 is 15 residues. The CDR3 sequence: CASRPSGTSSYEQYF. The CDR3 DNA reads TGTGCCAGCAGACCGTCCGGGACTAGCTCCTACGAGCAGTACTTC.

The chain links TRBV27 to TRBJ1-2; D ambiguous. In germline, CDR1 is MNHEY, CDR2 SMNVEV (reference sequence). Trimming took 9 bases from V and 0 from J, leaving 20 bases between them. CDR3 length: 16 residues. The DNA of the CDR3 is TGTGCCAGTTCCCGTTCGGGGTCGCCCTCTAACTATGGCTACACCTTC. Amino acids: CASSRSGSPSNYGYTF.

The chain uses TRBV28 and TRBJ2-7; 7 bases are a match to TRBD1. Germline V gene sequence: CDR1 MDHEN, CDR2 SYDVKM. The CDR3 totals 14 residues. The ends lost 5 bases at V and 3 bases at J; junction bases unmatched: 7. CDR3 bases: TGTGCCAGCAGTACGTCCCGGGACAGCTACGAGCAGTACTTC. Residues: CASSTSRDSYEQYF.

The chain recombines TRBV19 with TRBJ1-1, with 10 bases aligning to TRBD1. The germline CDR1 and CDR2 sequences are LNHDA and SQIVND (reference sequence). This CDR3 region has 16 residues. Trimming removed 9 bases from V and 0 bases from J; junction bases left unmatched: 10. CDR3 sequence reads: CASQRAGTGVNTEAFF. As DNA, the CDR3 is TGTGCCAGCCAAAGGGCAGGGACAGGGGTGAACACTGAAGCTTTCTTT.

This clone was seen just once. The rearrangement uses TRBV6-1 and TRBJ1-1; weak D call: TRBD1 (6 bases). CDR3 size: 16 residues. Deletions cut 4 bases from V and 0 bases from J, with 15 bases between. CDR1 and CDR2 from the germline V gene are MNHNS and SASEGT. The CDR3 loop reads CASSARQGNVNTEAFF. The CDR3 nucleotides are TGTGCCAGCAGTGCCCGTCAGGGGAATGTGAACACTGAAGCTTTCTTT.

The genes are TRBV4-1 and TRBJ2-2, with D tentatively TRBD2 (6 bases). With 3 bases removed from V and 4 bases from J, the gap between germline ends came to 12 bases. From germline, CDR1 is MGHRA and CDR2 YSYEKL. The CDR3 is 15 residues long. In DNA, the CDR3 is TGCGCCAGCAGCCACCTCCAGGGAGGCACCGGGGAGCTGTTTTTT. Encoded protein: CASSHLQGGTGELFF.